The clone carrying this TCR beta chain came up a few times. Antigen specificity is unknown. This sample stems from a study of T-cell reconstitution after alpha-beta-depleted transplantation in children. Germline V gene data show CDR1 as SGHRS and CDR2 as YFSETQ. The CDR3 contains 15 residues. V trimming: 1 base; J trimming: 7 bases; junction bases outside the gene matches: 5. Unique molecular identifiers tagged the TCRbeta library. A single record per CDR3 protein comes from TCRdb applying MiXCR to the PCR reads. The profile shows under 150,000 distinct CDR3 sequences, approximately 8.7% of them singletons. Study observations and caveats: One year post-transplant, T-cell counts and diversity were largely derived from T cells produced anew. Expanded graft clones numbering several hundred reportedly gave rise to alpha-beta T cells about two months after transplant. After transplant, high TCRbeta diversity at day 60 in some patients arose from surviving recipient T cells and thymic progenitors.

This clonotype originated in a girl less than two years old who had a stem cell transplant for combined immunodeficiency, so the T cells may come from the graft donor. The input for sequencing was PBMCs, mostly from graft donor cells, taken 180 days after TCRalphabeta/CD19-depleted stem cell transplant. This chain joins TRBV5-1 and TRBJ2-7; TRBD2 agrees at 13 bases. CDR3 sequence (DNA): TGCGCCAGCAGCTTGACAACTAGCGGGAGGGAAGAGCAGTACTTC. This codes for CASSLTTSGREEQYF.